This entry lists 8 T cell receptor beta chains sequenced from one sample in a study of T cell responses to AZD1222 COVID-19 vaccine. Generated by immunoSEQ multiplex PCR, the TCRdb table keeps only in-frame clones and is missing some. The sample yields some 150,000 clones, approximately 90% seen once. The source material was peripheral blood, sampled 28 days after the second AZD1222 dose. The receptors here all came from an adult who received the AZD1222 COVID-19 vaccine.

CDR3 DNA sequence: TGCAGCGTTGAAGATAGTAAACAGGGGCTGACTGAAGCTTTCTTT. Translating it yields CSVEDSKQGLTEAFF. This chain connects TRBV29-1 to TRBJ1-1, with 7 bases aligning to TRBD1. The CDR3 runs 15 residues. V trimming: 0 bases; J trimming: 5 bases; junction bases outside the gene matches: 9. CDR1 SQVTM and CDR2 ANQGSEA come from the germline V gene. The full variable domain, in which reference TRBV29-1 and TRBJ1-1 provide the parts outside the CDR3, is SAVISQKPSRDICQRGTSLTIQCQVDSQVTMMFWYRQQPGQSLTLIATANQGSEATYESGFVIDKFPISRPNLTFSTLTVSNMSPEDSSIYLCSVEDSKQGLTEAFFGQGTRLTVV.

This clone was picked up one time. The genes are TRBV27 and TRBJ2-1; either TRBD1 or TRBD2 may fit D (5 bases each). The V end was cut by 0 bases, the J end by 7 bases, with 13 bases between. This CDR3 has 15 amino acids. Looked up from germline, CDR1 is MNHEY and CDR2 is SMNVEV (reference sequence). CDR3 protein: CASSLSSGSYNEQFF. The CDR3 DNA sequence: TGTGCCAGCAGTTTATCATCAGGGAGTTATAATGAGCAGTTCTTC.

CDR3 nucleotides: TGTGCCAGCTCACCAGTGACAGCTGAAGCTTTCTTT. As protein: CASSPVTAEAFF. The chain employs TRBV18 and TRBJ1-1; the D gene is possibly TRBD1 (5 bases). The ends were cut back, 2 bases at V and 6 bases at J, with 7 bases in the middle. Looked up from germline, CDR1 is KGHSH and CDR2 is LQKENI. CDR3 length equals 12 residues.

The rearrangement uses TRBV5-1 and TRBJ1-3; D possibly corresponds to TRBD1 (5 bases). The V gene lost 4 bases and the J gene lost 4 bases, with 12 bases spanning the gap. Germline CDR1 and CDR2: SGHRS and YFSETQ. This CDR3 has 14 residues. CDR3 DNA: TGCGCCAGCAGCCAGGGTTCAAGCGGAAACACCATATATTTT. This encodes CASSQGSSGNTIYF.

This rearrangement joins TRBV2 to TRBJ2-6; 7 bases align to TRBD1. CDR1 SNHLY and CDR2 FYNNEI come from the germline V gene. The ends lost 11 bases at V and 0 bases at J; junction bases unmatched: 7. The CDR3 has 15 amino acids. The CDR3 here is CAGRDRSSGANVLTF. CDR3 sequence (DNA): TGTGCCGGACGGGACAGAAGCTCTGGGGCCAACGTCCTGACTTTC.

J is TRBJ1-6 and V is TRBV6-2 or TRBV6-3, with no clear D. With 2 bases removed from V and 10 bases from J, the gap between germline ends came to 9 bases. CDR1 MNHEY and CDR2 SVGEGT come from the germline V gene. The length of the CDR3 is 13 residues. CDR3 amino acids: CASSYERKSPLHF. CDR3 coding DNA: TGTGCCAGCAGTTACGAGAGGAAGTCACCCCTCCACTTT.

The J gene is TRBJ2-7, the V gene TRBV18, with D tentatively TRBD1 or TRBD2 (5 bases each). Germline values: CDR1 KGHSH, CDR2 LQKENI. With 0 bases removed from V and 2 bases from J, the gap between germline ends came to 8 bases. This CDR3 spans 14 amino acids. The DNA of the CDR3 is TGTGCCAGCTCACCACCCGGGGCTACCTACGAGCAGTACTTC. It yields the protein CASSPPGATYEQYF.

This clone has only one observation. The genes are TRBV13 and TRBJ2-7; D perhaps matches TRBD2 (5 bases). The length of the CDR3 is 17 residues. Per germline, CDR1 PRHDT and CDR2 FYEKMQ (reference sequence). V was trimmed by 1 base and J by 6 bases, leaving 22 bases between them. The CDR3 spells CASSLAPARGLGTEQYF. CDR3 bases: TGTGCCAGCAGCTTAGCCCCCGCGCGAGGGCTGGGTACCGAGCAGTACTTC.